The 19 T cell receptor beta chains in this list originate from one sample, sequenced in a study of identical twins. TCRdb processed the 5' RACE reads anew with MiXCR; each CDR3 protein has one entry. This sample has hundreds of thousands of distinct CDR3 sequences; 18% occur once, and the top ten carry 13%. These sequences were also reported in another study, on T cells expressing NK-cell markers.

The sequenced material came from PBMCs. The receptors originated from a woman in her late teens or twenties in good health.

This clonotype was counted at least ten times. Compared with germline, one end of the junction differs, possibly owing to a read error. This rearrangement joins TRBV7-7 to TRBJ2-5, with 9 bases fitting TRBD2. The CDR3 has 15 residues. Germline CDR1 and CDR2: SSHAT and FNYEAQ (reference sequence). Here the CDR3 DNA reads TGTGCTAGCAGCTTAGGTAGCGGGGGAAAAGAGACCCAGTACTTC. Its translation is CASSLGSGGKETQYF.

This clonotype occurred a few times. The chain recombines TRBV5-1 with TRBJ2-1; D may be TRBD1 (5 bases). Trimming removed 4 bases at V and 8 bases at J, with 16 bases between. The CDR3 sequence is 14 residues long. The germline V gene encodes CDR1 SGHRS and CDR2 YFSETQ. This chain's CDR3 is CASSLRGPLYEQFF. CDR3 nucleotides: TGCGCCAGCAGCCTTAGGGGCCCGCTCTATGAGCAGTTCTTC.

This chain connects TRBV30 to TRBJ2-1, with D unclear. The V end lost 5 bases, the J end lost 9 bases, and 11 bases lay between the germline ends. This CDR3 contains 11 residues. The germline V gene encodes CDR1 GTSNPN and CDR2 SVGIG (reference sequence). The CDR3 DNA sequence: TGTGCCTGGGCAAGGGCCCGTGAGCAGTTCTTC. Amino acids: CAWARAREQFF.

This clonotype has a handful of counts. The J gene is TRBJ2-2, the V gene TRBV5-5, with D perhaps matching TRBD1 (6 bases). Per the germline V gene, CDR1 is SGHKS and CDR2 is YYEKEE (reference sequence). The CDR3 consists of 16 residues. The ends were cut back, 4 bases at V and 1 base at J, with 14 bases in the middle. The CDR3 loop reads CASSTSGQLNTGELFF. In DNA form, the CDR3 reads TGTGCCAGCAGCACATCAGGACAGCTGAACACCGGGGAGCTGTTTTTT.

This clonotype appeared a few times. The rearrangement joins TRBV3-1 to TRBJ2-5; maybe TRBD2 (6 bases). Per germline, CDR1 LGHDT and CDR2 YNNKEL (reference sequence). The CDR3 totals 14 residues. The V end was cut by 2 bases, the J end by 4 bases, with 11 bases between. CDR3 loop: CASSQWQGGETQYF. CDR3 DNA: TGTGCCAGCAGCCAATGGCAGGGAGGAGAGACCCAGTACTTC.

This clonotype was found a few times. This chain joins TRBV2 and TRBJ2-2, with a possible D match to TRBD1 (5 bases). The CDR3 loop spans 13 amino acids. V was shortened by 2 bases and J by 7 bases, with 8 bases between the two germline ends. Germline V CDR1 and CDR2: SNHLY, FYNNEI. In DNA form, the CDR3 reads TGTGCCAGCAGTGAACAGGGTGGCGGGGAGCTGTTTTTT. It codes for CASSEQGGGELFF.

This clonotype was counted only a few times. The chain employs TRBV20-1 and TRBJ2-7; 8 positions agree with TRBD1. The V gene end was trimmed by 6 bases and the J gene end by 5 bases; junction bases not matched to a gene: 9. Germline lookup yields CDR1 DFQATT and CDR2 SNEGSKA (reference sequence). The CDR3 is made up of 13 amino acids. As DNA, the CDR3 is TGCAGTGCCAAAAGGACAGGGAAAGACGAGCAGTACTTC. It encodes CSAKRTGKDEQYF.

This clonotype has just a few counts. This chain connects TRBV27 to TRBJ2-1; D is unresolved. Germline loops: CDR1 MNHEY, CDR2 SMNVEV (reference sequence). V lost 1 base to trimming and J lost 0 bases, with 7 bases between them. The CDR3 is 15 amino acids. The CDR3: CASSLFRSSYNEQFF. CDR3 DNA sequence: TGTGCCAGCAGTTTATTCCGAAGCTCCTACAATGAGCAGTTCTTC.

This CDR3 reads CASQELGYGYTF. The CDR3 region has the DNA TGTGCCTCCCAGGAATTGGGTTATGGCTACACCTTC. This chain uses TRBV30 with TRBJ1-2; D uncertain. The CDR3 runs 12 residues. CDR1 and CDR2 (germline): GTSNPN, SVGIG (reference sequence). The ends were cut back, 7 bases at V and 5 bases at J, with 14 bases in the middle. Together with reference TRBV30 and TRBJ1-2, the CDR3 gives the full variable domain: SQTIHQWPATLVQPVGSPLSLECTVEGTSNPNLYWYRQAAGRGLQLLFYSVGIGQISSEVPQNLSASRPQDRQFILSSKKLLLSDSGFYLCASQELGYGYTFGSGTRLTVV.

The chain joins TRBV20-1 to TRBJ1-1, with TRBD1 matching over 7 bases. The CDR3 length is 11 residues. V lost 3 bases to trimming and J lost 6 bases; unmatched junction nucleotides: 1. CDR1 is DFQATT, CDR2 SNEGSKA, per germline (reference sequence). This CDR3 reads CSASQGAEAFF. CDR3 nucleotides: TGCAGTGCTAGCCAGGGGGCTGAAGCTTTCTTT.

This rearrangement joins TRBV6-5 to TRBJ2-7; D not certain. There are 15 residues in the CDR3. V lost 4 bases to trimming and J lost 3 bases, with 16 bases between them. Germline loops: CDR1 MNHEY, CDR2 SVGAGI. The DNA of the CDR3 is TGTGCCAGCAGTTCTTTGGTGGACGCCATCTACGAGCAGTACTTC. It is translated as CASSSLVDAIYEQYF.

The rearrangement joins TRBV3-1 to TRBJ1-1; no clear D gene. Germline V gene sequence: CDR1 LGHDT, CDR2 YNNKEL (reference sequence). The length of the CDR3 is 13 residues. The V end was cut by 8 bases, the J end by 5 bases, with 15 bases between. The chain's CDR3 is CASQLSGRTEAFF. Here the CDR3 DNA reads TGTGCCAGCCAGTTGAGTGGACGGACTGAAGCTTTCTTT.

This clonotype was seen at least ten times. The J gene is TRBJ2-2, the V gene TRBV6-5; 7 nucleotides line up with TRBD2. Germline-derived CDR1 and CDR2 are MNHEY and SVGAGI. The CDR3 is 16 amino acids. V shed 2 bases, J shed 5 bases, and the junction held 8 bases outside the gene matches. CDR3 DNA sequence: TGTGCCAGCAGTTACCTGGTTCAGGGAGGGACCGGGGAGCTGTTTTTT. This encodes CASSYLVQGGTGELFF.

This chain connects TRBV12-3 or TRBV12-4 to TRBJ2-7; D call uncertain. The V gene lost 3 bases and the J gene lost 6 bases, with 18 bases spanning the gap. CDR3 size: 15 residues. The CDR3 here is CASSLLKPESSEQYF. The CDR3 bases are TGTGCCAGCAGTTTGCTCAAGCCGGAATCGTCCGAGCAGTACTTC.

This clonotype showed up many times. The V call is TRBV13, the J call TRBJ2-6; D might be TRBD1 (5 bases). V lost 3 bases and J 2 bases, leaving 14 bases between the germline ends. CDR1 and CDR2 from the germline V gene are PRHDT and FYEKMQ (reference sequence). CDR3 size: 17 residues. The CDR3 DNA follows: TGTGCCAGCAGCTTGTTTAGGGGAAGCACTGGGGCCAACGTCCTGACTTTC. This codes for CASSLFRGSTGANVLTF. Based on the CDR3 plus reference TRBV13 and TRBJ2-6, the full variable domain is AAGVIQSPRHLIKEKRETATLKCYPIPRHDTVYWYQQGPGQDPQFLISFYEKMQSDKGSIPDRFSAQQFSDYHSELNMSSLELGDSALYFCASSLFRGSTGANVLTFGAGSRLTVL.

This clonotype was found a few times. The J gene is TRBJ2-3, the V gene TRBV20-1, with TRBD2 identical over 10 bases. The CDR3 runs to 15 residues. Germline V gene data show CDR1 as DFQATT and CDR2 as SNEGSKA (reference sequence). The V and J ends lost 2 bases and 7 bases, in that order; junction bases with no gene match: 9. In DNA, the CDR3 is TGCAGTGCTAGAAACCCGAAGCGGGAGGGAAATACGCAGTATTTT. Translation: CSARNPKREGNTQYF.

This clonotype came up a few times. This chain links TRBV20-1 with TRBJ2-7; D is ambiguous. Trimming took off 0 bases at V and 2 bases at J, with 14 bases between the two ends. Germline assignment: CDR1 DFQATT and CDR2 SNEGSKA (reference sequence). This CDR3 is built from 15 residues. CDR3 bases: TGCAGTGCTAGAGATTATGAAAGGGAACCCTACGAGCAGTACTTC. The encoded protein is CSARDYEREPYEQYF.

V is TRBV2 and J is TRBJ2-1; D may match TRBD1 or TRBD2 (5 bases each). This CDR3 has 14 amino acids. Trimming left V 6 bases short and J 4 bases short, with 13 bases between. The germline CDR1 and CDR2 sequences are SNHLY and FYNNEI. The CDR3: CASRSGRGYNEQFF. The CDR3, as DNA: TGTGCCAGCAGGTCGGGGCGCGGGTACAATGAGCAGTTCTTC.

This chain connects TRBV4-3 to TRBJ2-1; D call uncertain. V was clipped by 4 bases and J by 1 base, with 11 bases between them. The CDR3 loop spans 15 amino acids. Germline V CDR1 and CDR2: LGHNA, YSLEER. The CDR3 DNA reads TGCGCCAGCAGCCCCGGCAGTCGTTCCTACAATGAGCAGTTCTTC. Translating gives CASSPGSRSYNEQFF.